The 20 T cell receptor beta chains listed next were all sequenced from one sample in a study of T cell repertoires in cytomegalovirus infection. TCRdb itself ran the reads through MiXCR, one entry per CDR3 protein. The sample carries roughly 570,000 distinct CDR3 sequences, around 40% recorded once. For these TCRs, the target antigens are not known. The source was cultured PBMCs, collected from culture after CMV antigen stimulation. These receptors were obtained from a human donor in good health (CMV status not recorded). Some clones in this sample may be carry-over from other donors' samples.

This chain joins TRBV28 and TRBJ1-2, with no clear D. Germline V lookup: CDR1 MDHEN, CDR2 SYDVKM. V lost 7 bases to trimming and J lost 8 bases, with 17 bases between them. The CDR3 is 13 amino acids. The CDR3 loop is CASKRVQTGGYTF. The CDR3 coding sequence is TGTGCCAGCAAAAGGGTTCAAACGGGAGGCTACACCTTC.

The chain uses TRBV6-1 and TRBJ2-2; possible D gene TRBD2, 6 bases. The CDR3 spans 13 residues. Trimming pared 6 bases from V and 7 bases from J, leaving 12 bases between. CDR1 is MNHNS and CDR2 is SASEGT in the germline V gene. CDR3 in amino acids: CASRSPGGGELFF. CDR3 nucleotide sequence: TGTGCCAGCAGGTCTCCCGGGGGCGGGGAGCTGTTTTTT.

The chain employs TRBV18 and TRBJ2-2; no definite D call. The ends were cut back, 4 bases at V and 4 bases at J, with 13 bases in the middle. CDR3 length: 15 residues. The germline V gene encodes CDR1 KGHSH and CDR2 LQKENI. The chain's CDR3 is CASSRDPPGTGELFF. CDR3 bases: TGTGCCAGCTCACGAGACCCTCCGGGCACCGGGGAGCTGTTTTTT.

V is TRBV20-1 and J is TRBJ2-3, with D hard to call. Trimming stripped 5 bases from V and 6 bases from J, with 12 bases between. Germline lookup yields CDR1 DFQATT and CDR2 SNEGSKA (reference sequence). This CDR3 has 12 amino acids. CDR3 region: CSAHEVRDTQYF. For the CDR3, the DNA is TGCAGTGCTCATGAGGTTCGGGATACGCAGTATTTT.

The CDR3 protein is CAIGPGQAYEQYF. CDR3 nucleotide sequence: TGTGCCATCGGACCGGGACAGGCCTACGAGCAGTACTTC. The chain combines TRBV10-3 with TRBJ2-7; 8 bases agree with TRBD1. CDR1 is ENHRY, CDR2 SYGVKD, per germline. V was pared by 8 bases and J by 2 bases, with 5 bases of the junction left unmatched. The CDR3 is made up of 13 amino acids.

V usage is TRBV7-9 and J usage is TRBJ2-7; D might be TRBD1 (6 bases). The CDR3 is made up of 13 amino acids. The ends were cut back, 5 bases at V and 4 bases at J, with 12 bases in the middle. From germline, CDR1 is SEHNR and CDR2 FQNEAQ (reference sequence). CDR3 coding DNA: TGTGCCAGCAGCCCGAAGACAGGTTACGAGCAGTACTTC. Its protein is CASSPKTGYEQYF. The full variable domain, its missing parts supplied by reference TRBV7-9 and TRBJ2-7, is DTGVSQNPRHKITKRGQNVTFRCDPISEHNRLYWYRQTLGQGPEFLTYFQNEAQLEKSRLLSDRFSAERPKGSFSTLEIQRTEQGDSAMYLCASSPKTGYEQYFGPGTRLTVT.

The chain joins TRBV7-8 to TRBJ2-7; D may be TRBD2 (6 bases). The length of the CDR3 is 14 residues. The germline V gene encodes CDR1 SGHVS and CDR2 FQNEAQ. Trimming left V 4 bases short and J 3 bases short, with 13 bases between. The CDR3 spells CASSWTGTYYEQYF. The CDR3 bases are TGTGCCAGCAGCTGGACCGGGACTTACTACGAGCAGTACTTC. Based on the CDR3 plus reference TRBV7-8 and TRBJ2-7, the full variable domain is GAGVSQSPRYKVAKRGQDVALRCDPISGHVSLFWYQQALGQGPEFLTYFQNEAQLDKSGLPSDRFFAERPEGSVSTLKIQRTQQEDSAVYLCASSWTGTYYEQYFGPGTRLTVT.

The rearrangement joins TRBV12-3 or TRBV12-4 to TRBJ2-1; the D call may be TRBD1 or TRBD2 (5 bases each). Trimming took 8 bases from V and 3 from J, leaving 14 bases between them. This CDR3 is 14 amino acids long. The chain's CDR3 is CASRGELVYNEQFF. In DNA, the CDR3 is TGTGCCAGCCGAGGGGAGTTGGTCTACAATGAGCAGTTCTTC.

The chain is built from TRBV11-2 and TRBJ1-1, with 7 positions matching TRBD1. The CDR3 has 15 amino acids. Looked up from germline, CDR1 is SGHAT and CDR2 is FQNNGV. The V gene end was trimmed by 2 bases and the J gene end by 4 bases; junction bases not matched to a gene: 7. The CDR3 DNA reads TGTGCCAGCAGCTTATTTCCAGGGGGTTCCACTGAAGCTTTCTTT. Translating gives CASSLFPGGSTEAFF.

The chain links TRBV14 to TRBJ1-1; no definite D call. The CDR3 consists of 15 residues. The V gene's germline CDR1 is SGHDN and CDR2 FVKESK. The V and J ends lost 4 bases and 6 bases respectively, with 18 bases between them. The CDR3 DNA reads as TGTGCCAGCAGCCCCACCCGAGTGAGTGGAGCTGAAGCTTTCTTT. This sequence encodes CASSPTRVSGAEAFF.

There are a few counts of this clonotype. The chain links TRBV7-6 to TRBJ2-7; no definite D call. V lost 7 bases and J 4 bases, leaving 17 bases between the germline ends. The CDR3 has 14 residues. The germline V gene encodes CDR1 SGHVS and CDR2 FNYEAQ. The CDR3 nucleotides read TGTGCCAGCACCAAGAGTCCGGGCGGTTACGAGCAGTACTTC. This sequence encodes CASTKSPGGYEQYF.

This chain joins TRBV20-1 and TRBJ2-3, with 7 nucleotides matching TRBD2. The CDR3 has 13 amino acids. V was clipped by 6 bases and J by 6 bases; unmatched bases: 9. In germline, CDR1 is DFQATT, CDR2 SNEGSKA (reference sequence). CDR3 nucleotide sequence: TGCAGTGCCCCGCCCGCCGGGGGGGATACGCAGTATTTT. This translates into CSAPPAGGDTQYF.

The gene calls are TRBV28 and TRBJ1-2; possible D gene TRBD1, 6 bases. With 5 bases removed from V and 8 bases from J, the gap between germline ends came to 18 bases. CDR3 length: 14 amino acids. Per the germline V gene, CDR1 is MDHEN and CDR2 is SYDVKM. CDR3 loop: CASSRTITGFGYTF. CDR3 nucleotide sequence: TGTGCCAGCAGTAGAACCATTACAGGGTTCGGCTACACCTTC.

This rearrangement joins TRBV4-1 to TRBJ1-2; 7 bases are a match to TRBD1. The V gene end was trimmed by 4 bases and the J gene end by 4 bases; junction bases not matched to a gene: 6. The CDR3 is 14 residues long. Germline assignment: CDR1 MGHRA and CDR2 YSYEKL. The CDR3 sequence: CASSLLTGRYGYTF. CDR3 DNA sequence: TGCGCCAGCAGCCTACTGACAGGGCGCTATGGCTACACCTTC.

V is TRBV18 and J is TRBJ1-2; D call uncertain. The CDR3 is 15 residues long. Germline lookup yields CDR1 KGHSH and CDR2 LQKENI. V was shortened by 0 bases and J by 3 bases, with 11 bases between the two germline ends. CDR3 amino acids: CASSPPTDVHYGYTF. In DNA, the CDR3 is TGTGCCAGCTCACCACCGACGGATGTCCACTATGGCTACACCTTC.

This clonotype appeared a few times. The chain links TRBV7-2 to TRBJ2-5, with 9 nucleotides matching TRBD2. The CDR3 is 16 amino acids. CDR1 is SGHTA and CDR2 is FQGNSA in the germline V gene. Trimming removed 1 base from V and 5 bases from J; junction bases left unmatched: 8. CDR3 coding DNA: TGTGCCAGCAGCTTAGGTAGATTAGCGGGAGTCGAGACCCAGTACTTC. This sequence encodes CASSLGRLAGVETQYF.

This clonotype was detected a few times. CDR3 coding DNA: TGTGCCAGCAGCCCAGGGGTAGCGGGAGGTGAGCAGTTCTTC. Translation: CASSPGVAGGEQFF. The chain couples TRBV28 to TRBJ2-1; 10 nucleotides match TRBD2. Per the germline V gene, CDR1 is MDHEN and CDR2 is SYDVKM. J lost 9 bases, V lost 6 bases, and 8 bases had no gene match. The length of the CDR3 is 14 residues.

The gene calls are TRBV7-8 and TRBJ1-6; no reliable D call. The germline CDR1 and CDR2 sequences are SGHVS and FQNEAQ. Trimming took 0 bases from V and 12 from J, leaving 9 bases between them. The CDR3 consists of 13 residues. Here the CDR3 reads CASSLAPVGPLHF. For the CDR3, the DNA is TGTGCCAGCAGCTTAGCGCCGGTGGGACCCCTCCACTTT.

The genes are TRBV28 and TRBJ2-1; D gene uncertain. Trimming cost V 3 bases and J 8 bases, with 14 bases left between them. The germline V gene has CDR1 MDHEN and CDR2 SYDVKM. The CDR3 is 14 residues long. The CDR3, as DNA: TGTGCCAGCAGTTTTAACCCCTCCCGGGATGAGCAGTTCTTC. As protein: CASSFNPSRDEQFF.

This clonotype was seen many times. The gene calls are TRBV7-2 and TRBJ2-2, with D uncertain. From germline, CDR1 is SGHTA and CDR2 FQGNSA. The CDR3 has 17 amino acids. The V gene lost 1 base and the J gene lost 7 bases, with 19 bases spanning the gap. The CDR3 is CASSLEGRKPRSGELFF. The CDR3 nucleotides are TGTGCCAGCAGCTTAGAAGGTCGGAAGCCCCGGAGCGGGGAGCTGTTTTTT.